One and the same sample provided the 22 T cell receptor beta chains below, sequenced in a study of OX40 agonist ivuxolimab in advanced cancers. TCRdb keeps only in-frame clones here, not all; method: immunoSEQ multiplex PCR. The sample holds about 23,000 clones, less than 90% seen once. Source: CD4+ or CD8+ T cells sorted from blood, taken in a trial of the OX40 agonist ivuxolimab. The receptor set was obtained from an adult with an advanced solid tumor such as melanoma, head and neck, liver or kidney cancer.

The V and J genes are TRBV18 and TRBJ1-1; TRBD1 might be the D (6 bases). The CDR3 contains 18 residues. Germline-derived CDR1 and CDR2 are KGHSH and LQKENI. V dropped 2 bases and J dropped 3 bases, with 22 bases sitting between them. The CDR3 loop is CASSPAGGFGPFDTEAFF. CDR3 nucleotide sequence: TGTGCCAGCTCACCAGCGGGGGGCTTTGGACCTTTCGACACTGAAGCTTTCTTT.

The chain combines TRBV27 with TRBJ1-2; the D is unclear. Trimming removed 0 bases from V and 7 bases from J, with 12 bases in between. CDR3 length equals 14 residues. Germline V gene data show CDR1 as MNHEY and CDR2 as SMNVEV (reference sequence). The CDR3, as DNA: TGTGCCAGCAGTTTATCGCGAGGAGCGGGTGGCTACACCTTC. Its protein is CASSLSRGAGGYTF.

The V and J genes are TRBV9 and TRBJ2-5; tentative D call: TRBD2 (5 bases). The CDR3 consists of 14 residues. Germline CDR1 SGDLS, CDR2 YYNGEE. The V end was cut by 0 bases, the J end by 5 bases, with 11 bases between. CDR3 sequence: CASSVDGSWETQYF. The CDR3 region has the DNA TGTGCCAGCAGCGTAGATGGGAGTTGGGAGACCCAGTACTTC.

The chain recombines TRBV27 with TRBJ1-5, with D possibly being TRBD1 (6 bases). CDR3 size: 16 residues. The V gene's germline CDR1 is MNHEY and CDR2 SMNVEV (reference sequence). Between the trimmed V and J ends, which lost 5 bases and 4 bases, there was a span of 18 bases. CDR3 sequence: CASSLKGGRRNQPQHF. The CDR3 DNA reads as TGTGCCAGCAGTCTCAAGGGGGGGCGACGGAATCAGCCCCAGCATTTT.

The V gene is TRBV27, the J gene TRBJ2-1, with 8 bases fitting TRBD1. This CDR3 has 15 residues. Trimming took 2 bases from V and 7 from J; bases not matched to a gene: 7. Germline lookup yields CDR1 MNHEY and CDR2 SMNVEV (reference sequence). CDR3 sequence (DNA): TGTGCCAGCAGTTTAATGTCAGGGGGCCCTAATGAGCAGTTCTTC. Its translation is CASSLMSGGPNEQFF.

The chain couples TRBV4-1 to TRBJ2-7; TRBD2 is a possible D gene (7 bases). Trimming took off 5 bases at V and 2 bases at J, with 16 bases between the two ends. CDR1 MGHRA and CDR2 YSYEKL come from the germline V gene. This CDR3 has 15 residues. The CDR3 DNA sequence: TGCGCCAGCAGCTCCGCGGGGGCCCGAACCTACGAGCAGTACTTC. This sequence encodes CASSSAGARTYEQYF.

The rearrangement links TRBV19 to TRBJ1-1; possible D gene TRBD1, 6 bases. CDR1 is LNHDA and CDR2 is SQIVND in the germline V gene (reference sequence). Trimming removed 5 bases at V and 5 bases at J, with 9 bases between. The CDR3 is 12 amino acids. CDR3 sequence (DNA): TGTGCCAGTAGTCTACAGGGAACTGAAGCTTTCTTT. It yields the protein CASSLQGTEAFF.

CDR3 in amino acids: CASSVSIRGEQYF. CDR3 DNA sequence: TGTGCCAGCAGTGTCTCCATACGTGGGGAGCAGTACTTC. The gene calls are TRBV25-1 and TRBJ2-7; unclear D gene. The CDR3 is 13 residues long. CDR1 is MGHDK, CDR2 SYGVNS, per germline. V lost 4 bases and J 7 bases, leaving 14 bases between the germline ends.

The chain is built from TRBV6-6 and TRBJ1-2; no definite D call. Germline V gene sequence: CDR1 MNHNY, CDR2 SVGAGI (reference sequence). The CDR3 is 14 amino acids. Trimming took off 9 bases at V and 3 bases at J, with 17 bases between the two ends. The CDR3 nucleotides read TGTGCCAGTCTCACGACTGGGATTGACTATGGCTACACCTTC. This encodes CASLTTGIDYGYTF.

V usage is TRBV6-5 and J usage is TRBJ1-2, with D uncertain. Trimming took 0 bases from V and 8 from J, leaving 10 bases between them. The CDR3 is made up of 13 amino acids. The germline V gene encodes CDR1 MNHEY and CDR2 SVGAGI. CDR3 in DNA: TGTGCCAGCAGTTACTCGAACGGCTGGGGCTACACCTTC. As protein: CASSYSNGWGYTF.

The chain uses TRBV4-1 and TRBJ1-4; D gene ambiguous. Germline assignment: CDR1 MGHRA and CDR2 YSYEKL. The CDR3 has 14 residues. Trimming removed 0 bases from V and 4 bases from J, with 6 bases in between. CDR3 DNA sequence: TGCGCCAGCAGCCAAGACAAATTTAATGAAAAACTGTTTTTT. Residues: CASSQDKFNEKLFF.

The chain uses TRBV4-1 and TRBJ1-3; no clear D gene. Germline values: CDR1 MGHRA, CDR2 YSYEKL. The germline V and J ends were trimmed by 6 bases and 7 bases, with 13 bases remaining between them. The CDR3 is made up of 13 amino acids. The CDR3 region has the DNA TGCGCCAGCAGTCAGACACGCGGCAACACCATATATTTT. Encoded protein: CASSQTRGNTIYF.

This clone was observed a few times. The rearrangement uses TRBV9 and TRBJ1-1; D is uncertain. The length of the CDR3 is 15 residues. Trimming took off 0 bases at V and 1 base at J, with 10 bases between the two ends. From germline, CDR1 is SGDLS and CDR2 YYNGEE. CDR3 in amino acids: CASSVGEIANTEAFF. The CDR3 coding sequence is TGTGCCAGCAGCGTAGGGGAGATAGCGAACACTGAAGCTTTCTTT. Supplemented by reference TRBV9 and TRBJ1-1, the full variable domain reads DSGVTQTPKHLITATGQRVTLRCSPRSGDLSVYWYQQSLDQGLQFLIQYYNGEERAKGNILERFSAQQFPDLHSELNLSSLELGDSALYFCASSVGEIANTEAFFGQGTRLTVV.

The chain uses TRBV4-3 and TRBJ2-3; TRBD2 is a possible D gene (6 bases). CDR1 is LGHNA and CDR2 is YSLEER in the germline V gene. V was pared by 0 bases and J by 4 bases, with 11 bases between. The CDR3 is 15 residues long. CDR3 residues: CASSQETSRADTQYF. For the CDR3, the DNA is TGCGCCAGCAGCCAAGAAACTAGCAGGGCAGATACGCAGTATTTT.

CDR3 in DNA: TGCAGCGTCGACCTCGACAGCCCCACAGATACGCAGTATTTT. Protein sequence: CSVDLDSPTDTQYF. The chain couples TRBV29-1 to TRBJ2-3; tentatively, D is TRBD1 (5 bases). Germline V gives CDR1 SQVTM, CDR2 ANQGSEA. The CDR3 is 14 amino acids. The ends were cut back, 6 bases at V and 2 bases at J, with 15 bases in the middle.

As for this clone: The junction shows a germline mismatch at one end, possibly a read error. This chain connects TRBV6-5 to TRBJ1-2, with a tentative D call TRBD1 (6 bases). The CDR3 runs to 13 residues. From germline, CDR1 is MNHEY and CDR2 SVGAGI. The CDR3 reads CANSFTRGYGYTF. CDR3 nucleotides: TGTGCCAACAGTTTTACCAGGGGCTATGGCTACACCTTC.

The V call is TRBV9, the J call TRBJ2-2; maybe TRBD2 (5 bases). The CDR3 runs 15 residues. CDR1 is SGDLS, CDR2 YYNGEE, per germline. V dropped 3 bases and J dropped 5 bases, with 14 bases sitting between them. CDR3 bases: TGTGCCAGCAGCGGGCGGGTCCCCAGAACCGGGGAGCTGTTTTTT. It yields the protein CASSGRVPRTGELFF. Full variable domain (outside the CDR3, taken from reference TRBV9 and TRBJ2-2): DSGVTQTPKHLITATGQRVTLRCSPRSGDLSVYWYQQSLDQGLQFLIQYYNGEERAKGNILERFSAQQFPDLHSELNLSSLELGDSALYFCASSGRVPRTGELFFGEGSRLTVL.

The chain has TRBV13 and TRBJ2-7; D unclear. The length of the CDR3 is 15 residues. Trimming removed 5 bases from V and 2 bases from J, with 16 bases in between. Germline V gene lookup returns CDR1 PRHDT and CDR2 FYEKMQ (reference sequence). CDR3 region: CASSPSGTDPYEQYF. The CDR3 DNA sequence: TGTGCCAGCAGCCCATCCGGCACTGACCCCTACGAGCAGTACTTC.

Here the CDR3 reads CASSYSISTEQYF. The CDR3 DNA is TGTGCCAGCAGTTACTCGATCTCTACCGAGCAGTACTTC. The chain carries TRBV6-5 and TRBJ2-7; D unresolved. The CDR3 contains 13 residues. The germline V and J ends were trimmed by 0 bases and 6 bases, with 9 bases remaining between them. The germline V gene has CDR1 MNHEY and CDR2 SVGAGI.

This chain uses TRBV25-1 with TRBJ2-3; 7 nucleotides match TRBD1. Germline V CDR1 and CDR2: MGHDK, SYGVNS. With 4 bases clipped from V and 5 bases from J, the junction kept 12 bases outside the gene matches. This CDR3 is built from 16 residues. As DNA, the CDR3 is TGTGCCAGCAGTGTGGAAGGGGGCCCCTACGAAGATACGCAGTATTTT. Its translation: CASSVEGGPYEDTQYF.

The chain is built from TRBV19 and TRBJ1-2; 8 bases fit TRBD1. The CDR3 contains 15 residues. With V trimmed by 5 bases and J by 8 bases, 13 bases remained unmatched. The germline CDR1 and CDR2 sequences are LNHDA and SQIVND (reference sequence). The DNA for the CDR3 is TGTGCCAGTAGTCCTCGACAGGGGCACCCATCGGGCTACACCTTC. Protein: CASSPRQGHPSGYTF.

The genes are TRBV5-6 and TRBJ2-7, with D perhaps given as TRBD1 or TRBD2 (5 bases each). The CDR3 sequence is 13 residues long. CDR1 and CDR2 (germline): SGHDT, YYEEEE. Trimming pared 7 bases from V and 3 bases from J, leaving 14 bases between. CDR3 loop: CASQYRSGYEQYF. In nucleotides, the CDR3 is TGTGCCAGCCAGTACAGGAGCGGCTACGAGCAGTACTTC.